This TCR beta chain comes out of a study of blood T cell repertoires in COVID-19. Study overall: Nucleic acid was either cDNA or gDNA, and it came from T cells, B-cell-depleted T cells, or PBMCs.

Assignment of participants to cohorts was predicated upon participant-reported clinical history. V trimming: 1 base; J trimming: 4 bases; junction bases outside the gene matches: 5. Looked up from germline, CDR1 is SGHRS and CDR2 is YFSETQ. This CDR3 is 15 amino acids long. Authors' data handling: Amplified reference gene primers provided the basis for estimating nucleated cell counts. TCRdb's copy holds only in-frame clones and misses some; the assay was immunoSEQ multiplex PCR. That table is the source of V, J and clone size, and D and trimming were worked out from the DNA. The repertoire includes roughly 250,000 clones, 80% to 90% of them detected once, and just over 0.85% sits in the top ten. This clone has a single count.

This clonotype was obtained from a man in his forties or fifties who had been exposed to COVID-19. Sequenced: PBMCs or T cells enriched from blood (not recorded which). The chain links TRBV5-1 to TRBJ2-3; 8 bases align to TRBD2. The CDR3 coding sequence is TGCGCCAGCAGCTTGTCGGGAGGGCCGCCAGATACGCAGTATTTT. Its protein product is CASSLSGGPPDTQYF.